The next 29 T cell receptor beta chains were all read from a single sample in a study of blood T cell repertoires in COVID-19. The data were produced by immunoSEQ multiplex PCR, yet TCRdb's version contains in-frame clones alone and is incomplete. The repertoire holds around 80,000 clones, with around 80% as singletons. The sequencing input was peripheral blood. Source of these receptors: an elderly man with acute or convalescent COVID-19.

This clone was recorded once. The rearrangement uses TRBV5-5 and TRBJ2-7; D not resolved. The CDR3 is 12 amino acids. Between the trimmed V and J ends, which lost 4 bases and 3 bases, there was a span of 8 bases. CDR1 and CDR2 (germline): SGHKS, YYEKEE (reference sequence). The CDR3 region has the DNA TGTGCCAGCAGCCCGATAGACTACGAGCAGTACTTC. The encoded protein is CASSPIDYEQYF.

The V gene is TRBV19, the J gene TRBJ1-5; D is uncertain. From germline, CDR1 is LNHDA and CDR2 SQIVND (reference sequence). V lost 4 bases and J 5 bases, leaving 9 bases between the germline ends. This CDR3 has 13 residues. The CDR3 here is CASSREKDQPQHF. DNA of the CDR3: TGTGCCAGTAGTAGGGAGAAGGATCAGCCCCAGCATTTT.

The chain couples TRBV11-2 to TRBJ1-1, with 9 bases lining up with TRBD1. The CDR3 is 17 residues long. J was trimmed by 6 bases and V by 5 bases; bases with no gene match: 16. Germline V CDR1 and CDR2: SGHAT, FQNNGV. Written as DNA, the CDR3 is TGTGCCAGCAGCCTCGGACAGGGGAAAGGGATTCTCGCTGAAGCTTTCTTT. This gives the protein CASSLGQGKGILAEAFF.

This chain joins TRBV3-1 (or the pseudogene TRBV3-2) and TRBJ1-1, with D tentatively TRBD1 (5 bases). Germline loops: CDR1 LGHDT, CDR2 YNNKEL (reference sequence). This CDR3 comprises 15 residues. V was trimmed by 3 bases and J by 5 bases, leaving 16 bases between them. The CDR3 spells CASSHLAGVRTEAFF. DNA for the CDR3: TGTGCCAGCAGCCACCTAGCGGGGGTAAGAACTGAAGCTTTCTTT.

The chain employs TRBV10-2 and TRBJ1-1; TRBD1 matches at 8 bases. Germline assignment: CDR1 WSHSY and CDR2 SAAADI. J lost 1 base, V lost 3 bases, and 4 bases had no gene match. The CDR3 is made up of 15 amino acids. The CDR3: CASSDHTGGNTEAFF. DNA of the CDR3: TGCGCCAGCAGTGATCACACAGGGGGGAACACTGAAGCTTTCTTT.

V and J are TRBV12-3 or TRBV12-4 and TRBJ1-1; D might be TRBD1 (6 bases). The ends were cut back, 6 bases at V and 4 bases at J, with 12 bases in the middle. The CDR3 contains 13 residues. The CDR3: CASRPQGGTEAFF. The DNA for the CDR3 is TGTGCCAGCAGACCACAGGGTGGCACTGAAGCTTTCTTT.

V is TRBV6-6 and J is TRBJ1-1, with no clear D. This CDR3 region has 13 residues. The germline V gene encodes CDR1 MNHNY and CDR2 SVGAGI (reference sequence). The V end lost 6 bases, the J end lost 3 bases, and 11 bases lay between the germline ends. This CDR3 is CASRRASDTEAFF. The CDR3 region has the DNA TGTGCCAGCAGGAGGGCTTCGGACACTGAAGCTTTCTTT.

This clone came up once. This chain links TRBV18 with TRBJ1-1; D is uncertain. The germline V and J ends were trimmed by 3 bases and 1 base, with 9 bases remaining between them. The CDR3 is made up of 14 amino acids. Looked up from germline, CDR1 is KGHSH and CDR2 is LQKENI. The CDR3 region is CASSPDTSNTEAFF. Written as DNA, the CDR3 is TGTGCCAGCTCACCCGACACTTCGAACACTGAAGCTTTCTTT. Variable domain in full (rest from reference TRBV18 and TRBJ1-1): NAGVMQNPRHLVRRRGQEARLRCSPMKGHSHVYWYRQLPEEGLKFMVYLQKENIIDESGMPKERFSAEFPKEGPSILRIQQVVRGDSAAYFCASSPDTSNTEAFFGQGTRLTVV.

The DNA of the CDR3 is TGTGCCAGCAGCCAATTTCTCACGAGCTCCTATAATTCACCCCTCCACTTT. Translation gives CASSQFLTSSYNSPLHF. This sequence joins TRBV3-1 (or the pseudogene TRBV3-2) and TRBJ1-6; D gene ambiguous. V was cut by 2 bases and J by 0 bases, with 11 bases left in between. In germline, CDR1 is LGHDT, CDR2 YNNKEL (reference sequence). The CDR3 has 17 residues.

V and J are TRBV12-2 and TRBJ2-7; whether TRBD2, the table's D call, matches the DNA was not checked. TRBV12-2 is given as a pseudogene. This CDR3 comprises 14 residues. This CDR3 is CASRLRKSSYEQYF. CDR3 sequence (DNA): TGTGCAAGTCGCTTGAGGAAGAGCTCCTACGAGCAGTACTTC.

The chain recombines TRBV5-1 with TRBJ1-1; the D gene is possibly TRBD1 (6 bases). This CDR3 comprises 18 residues. In germline, CDR1 is SGHRS, CDR2 YFSETQ. V gave up 4 bases and J gave up 0 bases, with 22 bases separating them. CDR3 DNA sequence: TGCGCCAGCAGCAACGGACAGTTCCTGGGGCCCATGAACACTGAAGCTTTCTTT. This gives the protein CASSNGQFLGPMNTEAFF. The complete variable domain, with remaining parts taken from reference TRBV5-1 and TRBJ1-1, reads KAGVTQTPRYLIKTRGQQVTLSCSPISGHRSVSWYQQTPGQGLQFLFEYFSETQRNKGNFPGRFSGRQFSNSRSEMNVSTLELGDSALYLCASSNGQFLGPMNTEAFFGQGTRLTVV.

This clone was seen just once. The rearrangement joins TRBV6-7 to TRBJ1-2; 8 positions match TRBD1. TRBV6-7 carries the ORF label, with uncertain function. The CDR3 is 18 amino acids. With 1 base clipped from V and 1 base from J, the junction kept 11 bases outside the gene matches. The CDR3 sequence: CASSYYRQGQWVNYGYTF. In DNA form, the CDR3 reads TGTGCCAGCAGTTACTACAGACAGGGGCAATGGGTTAACTATGGCTACACCTTC.

V gene TRBV6-1 combines with J gene TRBJ2-3, with a tentative D call TRBD1 (5 bases). The CDR3 spans 16 residues. V was pared by 3 bases and J by 4 bases, with 17 bases between. Looked up from germline, CDR1 is MNHNS and CDR2 is SASEGT. The CDR3 loop is CASSDPARGSSDTQYF. The CDR3 DNA follows: TGTGCCAGCAGTGACCCGGCTAGGGGATCCTCAGATACGCAGTATTTT.

The CDR3 sequence: CSVPGQGQYEQYF. The CDR3 nucleotides read TGCAGCGTTCCGGGACAGGGTCAGTACGAGCAGTACTTC. V gene TRBV29-1 combines with J gene TRBJ2-7; 9 nucleotides match TRBD1. Germline V gene lookup returns CDR1 SQVTM and CDR2 ANQGSEA. J lost 4 bases, V lost 5 bases, and 6 bases had no gene match. This CDR3 is built from 13 residues.

The rearrangement joins TRBV11-2 to TRBJ1-3; 7 bases fit TRBD1. The CDR3 is 15 residues long. The V and J ends lost 3 bases and 0 bases, in that order; junction bases with no gene match: 2. Germline CDR1 SGHAT, CDR2 FQNNGV. CDR3: CASSFRQGSGNTIYF. CDR3 DNA: TGTGCCAGCAGCTTTAGACAGGGCTCTGGAAACACCATATATTTT.

Of note for this clone: The junction departs from the called germline gene at one end, perhaps through a read error. This chain links TRBV15 with TRBJ1-2; tentative D call: TRBD1 (5 bases). The CDR3 loop spans 12 amino acids. Germline loops: CDR1 LNHNV, CDR2 YYDKDF (reference sequence). The CDR3 region has the DNA TGTGCCACCAGCAGAGATCGGGGGTCCCGCGCCTTC. It encodes CATSRDRGSRAF.

This chain links TRBV5-1 with TRBJ1-4, with TRBD1 matching over 10 bases. The CDR3 runs to 14 residues. Germline V lookup: CDR1 SGHRS, CDR2 YFSETQ. Losses at the gene ends were 4 bases for V and 7 bases for J; bases not matched to a gene: 4. This chain's CDR3 is CASSLGQGGEKLFF. In nucleotides, the CDR3 is TGCGCCAGCAGCCTCGGACAGGGGGGTGAAAAACTGTTTTTT.

The chain is built from TRBV3-1 (or the pseudogene TRBV3-2) and TRBJ1-5; D is unclear. The germline gives CDR1 LGHDT, CDR2 YNNKEL (reference sequence). The CDR3 consists of 13 residues. Trimming shortened V by 2 bases and J by 6 bases, and 8 bases separated the two germline ends. The CDR3 loop is CASSQSRSQPQHF. For the CDR3, the DNA is TGTGCCAGCAGCCAATCCCGGAGTCAGCCCCAGCATTTT.

This clone was picked up a small number of times. The rearrangement uses TRBV6-5 and TRBJ1-1; D remains unclear. Germline V gene lookup returns CDR1 MNHEY and CDR2 SVGAGI. Trimming left V 7 bases short and J 5 bases short, with 14 bases between. This CDR3 is 13 amino acids long. The CDR3 sequence is CASTPPSRTEAFF. CDR3 nucleotides: TGTGCCAGCACTCCTCCGTCCAGGACTGAAGCTTTCTTT.

The rearrangement links TRBV18 to TRBJ1-1; TRBD1 matches at 7 bases. Germline loops: CDR1 KGHSH, CDR2 LQKENI. With 2 bases clipped from V and 1 base from J, the junction kept 4 bases outside the gene matches. The CDR3 has 15 amino acids. The CDR3 is CASSPVEGANTEAFF. The CDR3, as DNA: TGTGCCAGCTCACCAGTTGAGGGGGCGAACACTGAAGCTTTCTTT.

J is TRBJ1-1 and V is TRBV11-3; D is possibly TRBD1 (6 bases). CDR3 size: 16 residues. Germline values: CDR1 SGHNT, CDR2 YENEEA. Trimming left V 5 bases short and J 0 bases short, with 16 bases between. As DNA, the CDR3 is TGTGCCAGCAGCACCCGGACAGAACACCTGAACACTGAAGCTTTCTTT. Its translation: CASSTRTEHLNTEAFF.

This chain joins TRBV5-6 and TRBJ2-3, with unresolved D. The CDR3 loop spans 11 amino acids. Trimming removed 0 bases at V and 7 bases at J, with 3 bases between. From germline, CDR1 is SGHDT and CDR2 YYEEEE. CDR3 region: CASSLDNTQYF. The CDR3 coding sequence is TGTGCCAGCAGCTTGGACAATACGCAGTATTTT.

This chain joins TRBV12-3 or TRBV12-4 and TRBJ1-1; D is uncertain. Trimming took 6 bases from V and 11 from J, leaving 16 bases between them. The CDR3 consists of 12 residues. CDR3: CASRDAETRAFF. CDR3 nucleotides: TGTGCCAGCAGGGATGCGGAGACTAGGGCTTTCTTT.

CDR3 sequence: CASSLDNQETQYF. The CDR3 DNA reads TGTGCCAGCAGCTTGGACAACCAAGAGACCCAGTACTTC. The chain recombines TRBV7-9 with TRBJ2-5; the D gene is possibly TRBD1 (5 bases). The CDR3 loop spans 13 amino acids. The ends were cut back, 3 bases at V and 0 bases at J, with 5 bases in the middle. Germline loops: CDR1 SEHNR, CDR2 FQNEAQ (reference sequence).

The V call is TRBV5-1, the J call TRBJ2-1; 7 bases fit TRBD1. The CDR3 covers 18 residues. The germline gives CDR1 SGHRS, CDR2 YFSETQ. V lost 4 bases to trimming and J lost 0 bases; unmatched junction nucleotides: 13. For the CDR3, the DNA is TGCGCCAGCAGCCCCCTGACAGGGTTGTCTGGCTCCTACAATGAGCAGTTCTTC. This codes for CASSPLTGLSGSYNEQFF.

A note on this clone: A junction end diverges from the germline sequence, so it may reflect a read error. V gene TRBV7-7 combines with J gene TRBJ1-1, with D maybe TRBD1 (5 bases). The CDR3 is 13 residues long. CDR1 is SSHAT, CDR2 FNYEAQ, per germline (reference sequence). The CDR3 DNA is TGTGCTAGCAGCTTAGGGGCCTGGACTGAAGCTTTCTTT. Residues: CASSLGAWTEAFF.

J is TRBJ1-4 and V is TRBV16; no reliable D call. This CDR3 comprises 13 residues. Per the germline V gene, CDR1 is KGHSY and CDR2 is FQNENV. Trimming pared 1 base from V and 8 bases from J, leaving 8 bases between. In DNA, the CDR3 is TGTGCCAGCAGCCAATACCTGGAGGAAAAACTGTTTTTT. Its translation: CASSQYLEEKLFF.

The genes are TRBV6-5 and TRBJ2-7; 7 positions match TRBD1. CDR1 is MNHEY and CDR2 is SVGAGI in the germline V gene. Unmatched junction bases numbered 14, after V lost 6 bases and J lost 6 bases. The CDR3 is 15 residues long. CDR3 DNA: TGTGCCAGCAGCGTTACTAGACAGGGACAAATCGAGCAGTACTTC. It encodes CASSVTRQGQIEQYF.

This clone was counted between two and nine times. The chain uses TRBV5-1 and TRBJ1-6; D possibly corresponds to TRBD1 (5 bases). Trimming cost V 3 bases and J 8 bases, with 12 bases left between them. Germline V lookup: CDR1 SGHRS, CDR2 YFSETQ. The CDR3 runs to 14 residues. The CDR3 is CASSWGDSDSPLHF. CDR3 in DNA: TGCGCCAGCAGCTGGGGTGACAGTGATTCACCCCTCCACTTT.